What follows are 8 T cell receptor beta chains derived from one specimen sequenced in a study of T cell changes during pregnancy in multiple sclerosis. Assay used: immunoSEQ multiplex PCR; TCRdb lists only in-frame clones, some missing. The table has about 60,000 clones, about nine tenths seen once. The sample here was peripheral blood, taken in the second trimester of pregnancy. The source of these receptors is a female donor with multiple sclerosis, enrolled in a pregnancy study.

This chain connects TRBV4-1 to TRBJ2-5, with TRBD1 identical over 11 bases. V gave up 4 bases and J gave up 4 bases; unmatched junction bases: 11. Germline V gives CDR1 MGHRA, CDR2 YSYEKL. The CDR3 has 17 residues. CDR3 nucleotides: TGCGCCAGCAGCCTCCGCATGGGGGGACAGGGGGTAGAGACCCAGTACTTC. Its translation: CASSLRMGGQGVETQYF.

CDR3 nucleotide sequence: TGCGCCAGCAGCCAAGTGCGGGTGCTGAGGGCTGAAGCTTTCTTT. This sequence encodes CASSQVRVLRAEAFF. J is TRBJ1-1 and V is TRBV4-1; D is ambiguous. Germline V gives CDR1 MGHRA, CDR2 YSYEKL. The CDR3 covers 15 residues. The germline V and J ends were trimmed by 1 base and 6 bases, with 15 bases remaining between them.

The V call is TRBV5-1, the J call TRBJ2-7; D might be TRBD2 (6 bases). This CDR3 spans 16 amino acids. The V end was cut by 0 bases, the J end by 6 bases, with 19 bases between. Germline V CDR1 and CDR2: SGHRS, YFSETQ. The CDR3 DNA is TGCGCCAGCAGCTTGGCCAAGGGACTGGGGTGGATCGAGCAGTACTTC. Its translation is CASSLAKGLGWIEQYF.

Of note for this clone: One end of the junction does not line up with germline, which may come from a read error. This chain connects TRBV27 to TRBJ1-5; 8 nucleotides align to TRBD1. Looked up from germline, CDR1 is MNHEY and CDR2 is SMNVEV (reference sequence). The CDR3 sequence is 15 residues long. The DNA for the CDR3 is TGTGCCAGCAGTTTATCACCAGGGGGCAACCAGCCCCAGCATTTT. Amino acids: CASSLSPGGNQPQHF.

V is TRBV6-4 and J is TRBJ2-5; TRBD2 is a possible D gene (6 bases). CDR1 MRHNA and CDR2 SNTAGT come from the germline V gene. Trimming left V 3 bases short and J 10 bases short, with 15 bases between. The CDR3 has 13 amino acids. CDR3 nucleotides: TGTGCCAGCAGTGAGCAAGGAGGGGACGGCCAGTACTTC. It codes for CASSEQGGDGQYF.

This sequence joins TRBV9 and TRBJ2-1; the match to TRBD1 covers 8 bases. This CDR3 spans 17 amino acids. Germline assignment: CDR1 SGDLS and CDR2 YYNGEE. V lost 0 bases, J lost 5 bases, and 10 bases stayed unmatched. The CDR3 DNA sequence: TGTGCCAGCAGCGTAGACCCAGGGGGCTATATTCACAATGAGCAGTTCTTC. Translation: CASSVDPGGYIHNEQFF. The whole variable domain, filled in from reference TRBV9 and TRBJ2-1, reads DSGVTQTPKHLITATGQRVTLRCSPRSGDLSVYWYQQSLDQGLQFLIQYYNGEERAKGNILERFSAQQFPDLHSELNLSSLELGDSALYFCASSVDPGGYIHNEQFFGPGTRLTVL.

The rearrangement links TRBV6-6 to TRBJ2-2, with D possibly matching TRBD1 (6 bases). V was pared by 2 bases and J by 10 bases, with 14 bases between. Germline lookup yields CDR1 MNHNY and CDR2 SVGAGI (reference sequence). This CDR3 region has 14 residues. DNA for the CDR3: TGTGCCAGCAGTTACGAGGCAGGGGCCCCGGAGCTGTTTTTT. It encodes CASSYEAGAPELFF.

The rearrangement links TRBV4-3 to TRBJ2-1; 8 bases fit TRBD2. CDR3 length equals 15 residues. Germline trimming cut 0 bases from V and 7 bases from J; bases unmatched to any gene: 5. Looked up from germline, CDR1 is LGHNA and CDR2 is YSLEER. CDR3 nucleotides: TGCGCCAGCAGCCAAGACGGGACTAGTTCGAATGAGCAGTTCTTC. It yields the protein CASSQDGTSSNEQFF.